This T cell receptor beta chain was captured by sequencing in a study of vaccination and CD4 T cells after COVID-19 (dated by TCRdb to between 2021 and 2024). About the study as a whole: Convalescent patients had a positive SARS-CoV-2 result on nasal swab PCR, and of these patients, about ten had mild disease and one had severe disease. For stimulating the cultures, overlapping spike peptide pools were used, derived from SARS-CoV-2 as well as from the common cold coronaviruses HCoV-NL63, HCoV-OC43 and HCoV-229E. The time from the second vaccine dose to post-vaccine blood sampling had a median of around 72 days and ranged from about 12 to 250 days. Post-COVID blood samples were collected from convalescent patients a median of roughly 100 days after diagnosis, with a range of roughly 30 to 161 days. Each participant got two doses of either the Pfizer-BioNTech BNT162b2 vaccine (n=8) or the Moderna mRNA-1273 vaccine (n=2). In the convalescent cohort there were six males and four females, among whom were two Hispanic individuals, seven Caucasians, two Asians and one multiracial person. Control cultures received a CEFX viral epitope pool as the positive control, an HIV-1 Nef peptide pool as the negative control, or no peptide. The spike-specific CD4+ TCR repertoire was compared before and after mRNA vaccination in nine to ten COVID-19 convalescent patients and a handful of infection-naive healthy vaccine recipients.

With regard to this clonotype: The clone's antigen remains unknown. Base qualities are missing; no much larger clone stands one base away.

Library method: PCR. TCR sequencing of DNA from cultured CD4+ T cells used the Oncomine TCR Beta short-read assay at the Johns Hopkins FTIC core. The QIAamp micro DNA kit was used to extract genomic DNA from the cultured CD4+ T cells. Oncomine TCR Beta libraries from cultured CD4+ T cells were pooled with unique dual indexes and sequenced on an Illumina iSeq 100. The published analysis was carried out like this. Non-productive sequences were removed, and CDR3s not starting with C, not ending with F or W, or shorter than 7 amino acids were discarded. The MANAFEST web application identified antigen-specific clonotypes by comparing peptide-stimulated wells against reference wells and other culture wells. For a clone to be called positive, the clone needed an FDR below 0.05, an odds ratio above 5, and a productive frequency above 0.1% in at least two of three replicate wells. Cross-reactive clonotypes were defined as significantly expanded in both SARS-CoV-2 spike wells and at least one common cold coronavirus spike condition. Levenshtein distances (stringdist) and unrooted phylogenetic trees (ape) in R version 3.6.1 were used to assess CDR3 homology. TCRdb took the public reads, trimmed them with fastp at Q25, ran MiXCR for clone calling and kept in-frame beta chains. When rows share a CDR3 protein, they turn into one entry using the most common DNA and genes. These V and J calls derive from TCRdb rather than the authors' analysis. The sample records about 6,800 distinct CDR3 sequences, 70% to 75% of which are singletons. Clones ranked in the top ten supply over 15% of the sample.

Reading the label with the study, this specimen's treatment or condition is: roughly 11-day PBMC culture with coronavirus spike peptide pools or control peptides (ViraFEST assay). The ViraFEST assay, used in the study, expanded antigen-specific T cells with peptide pools and then identified the expanded clonotypes through TCR sequencing. The convalescent patients' positive SARS-CoV-2 PCR tests were from March to December 2020, which was before the Alpha, Beta and Delta variants emerged in the United States. PBMCs were cultured at about 2 million per well in IMDM supplemented with around 5% human AB serum and 9 to 10 IU/ml IL-2, with around 10 ug/ml peptide pools added. On days 3 and 7, half of the culture medium was replaced with fresh IL-2-containing medium. CD4+ T cells were isolated after approximately ten days of culture through negative selection using the EasySep CD4+ T cell isolation kit. PBMCs were separated from whole blood using Ficoll-Paque Plus gradient centrifugation and then either used fresh or cryopreserved at -140C. Triplicate wells were generally used for each culture condition.

Findings and caveats that apply to the study as a whole: The median count of SARS-CoV-2-reactive clonotypes went up from under 25 after infection to more than 30 after vaccination, although the change was not significant. Of the vaccine-specific clones found in convalescent patients, nearly all (304 of 307) were mono-reactive for SARS-CoV-2 spike instead of being cross-reactive with common cold coronaviruses. The study included relatively few convalescent patients and did not analyze early timepoints after natural infection. In convalescent patients, a median approximately 86% of post-vaccine SARS-CoV-2-reactive clones were detected only after vaccination, suggesting vaccine-specific priming.

Specimen: CD4+ T cells from blood, cultured in vitro. The receptor's source is a human donor who had recovered from COVID-19.

The DNA is as follows: TGCAGTGCACAGACGGGGAATCAGCCCCAGCATTTT. It encodes CSAQTGNQPQHF. This chain joins TRBV20-1 to TRBJ1-5; the D gene identity is not certain. In the germline V gene (reference sequence), CDR1 corresponds to DFQATT and CDR2 to SNEGSKA. Relative to germline, V is 6 bases shorter and J is 4 bases shorter, with 10 bases between their ends. The CDR3 has 12 amino acids, counting the end cysteine and phenylalanine. Of all the DNA, just the CDR3 is kept, 36 bases in frame from base 1.